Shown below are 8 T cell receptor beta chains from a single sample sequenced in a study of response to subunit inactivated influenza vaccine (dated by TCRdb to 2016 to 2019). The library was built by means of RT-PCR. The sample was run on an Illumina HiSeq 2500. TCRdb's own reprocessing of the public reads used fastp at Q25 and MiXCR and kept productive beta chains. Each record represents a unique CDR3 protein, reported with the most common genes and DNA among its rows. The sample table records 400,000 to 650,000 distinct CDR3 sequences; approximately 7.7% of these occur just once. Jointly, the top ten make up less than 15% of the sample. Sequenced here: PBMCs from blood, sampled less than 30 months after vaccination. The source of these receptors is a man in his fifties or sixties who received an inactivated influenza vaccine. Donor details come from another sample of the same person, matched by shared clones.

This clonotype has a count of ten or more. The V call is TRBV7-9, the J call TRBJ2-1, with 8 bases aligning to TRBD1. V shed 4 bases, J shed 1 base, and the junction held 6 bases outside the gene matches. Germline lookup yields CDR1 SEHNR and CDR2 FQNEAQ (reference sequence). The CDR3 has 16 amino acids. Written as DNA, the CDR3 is TGTGCCAGCAGCTCGATACAGGGGGTATCCTACAATGAGCAGTTCTTC. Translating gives CASSSIQGVSYNEQFF.

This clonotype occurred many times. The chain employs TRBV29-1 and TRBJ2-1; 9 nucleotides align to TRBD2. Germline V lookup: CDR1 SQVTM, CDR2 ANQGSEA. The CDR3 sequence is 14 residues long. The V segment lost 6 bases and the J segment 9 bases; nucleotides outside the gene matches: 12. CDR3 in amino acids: CSVDRLAVRGEQFF. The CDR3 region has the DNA TGCAGCGTCGATCGACTAGCGGTGCGCGGTGAGCAGTTCTTC.

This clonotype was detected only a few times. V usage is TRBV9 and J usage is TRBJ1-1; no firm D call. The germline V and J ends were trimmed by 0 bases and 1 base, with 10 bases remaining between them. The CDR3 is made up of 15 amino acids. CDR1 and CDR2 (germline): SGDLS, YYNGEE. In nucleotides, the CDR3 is TGTGCCAGCAGCGTAGGGACGGTACAGAACACTGAAGCTTTCTTT. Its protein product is CASSVGTVQNTEAFF.

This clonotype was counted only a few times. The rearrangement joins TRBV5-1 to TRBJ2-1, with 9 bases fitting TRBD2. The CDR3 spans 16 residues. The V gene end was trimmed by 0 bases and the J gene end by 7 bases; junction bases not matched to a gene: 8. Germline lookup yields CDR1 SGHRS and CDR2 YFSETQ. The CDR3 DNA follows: TGCGCCAGCAGCTTGGCCGCTAGCGGGGTAAGGAATGAGCAGTTCTTC. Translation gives CASSLAASGVRNEQFF. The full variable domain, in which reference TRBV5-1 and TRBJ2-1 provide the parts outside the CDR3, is KAGVTQTPRYLIKTRGQQVTLSCSPISGHRSVSWYQQTPGQGLQFLFEYFSETQRNKGNFPGRFSGRQFSNSRSEMNVSTLELGDSALYLCASSLAASGVRNEQFFGPGTRLTVL.

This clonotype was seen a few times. The CDR3: CASSRTGQGVWGEQFF. The CDR3 DNA reads as TGTGCCAGCAGCCGGACTGGACAGGGGGTGTGGGGTGAGCAGTTCTTC. V and J are TRBV14 and TRBJ2-1; 10 positions match TRBD1. This CDR3 has 16 amino acids. Germline V lookup: CDR1 SGHDN, CDR2 FVKESK. The V segment lost 4 bases and the J segment 9 bases; nucleotides outside the gene matches: 12.

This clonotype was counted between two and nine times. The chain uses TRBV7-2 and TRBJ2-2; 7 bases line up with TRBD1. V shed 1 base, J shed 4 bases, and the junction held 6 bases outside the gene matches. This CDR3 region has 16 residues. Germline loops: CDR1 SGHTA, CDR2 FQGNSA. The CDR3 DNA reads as TGTGCCAGCAGCTTAGTAAGGGGGCGTGGCACCGGGGAGCTGTTTTTT. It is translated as CASSLVRGRGTGELFF.

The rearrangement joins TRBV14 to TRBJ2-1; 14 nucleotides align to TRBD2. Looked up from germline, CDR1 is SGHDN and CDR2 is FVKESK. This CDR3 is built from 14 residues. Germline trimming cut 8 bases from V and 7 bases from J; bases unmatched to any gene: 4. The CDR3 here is CASQRTSGGNEQFF. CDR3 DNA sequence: TGTGCCAGCCAACGGACTAGCGGGGGGAATGAGCAGTTCTTC.

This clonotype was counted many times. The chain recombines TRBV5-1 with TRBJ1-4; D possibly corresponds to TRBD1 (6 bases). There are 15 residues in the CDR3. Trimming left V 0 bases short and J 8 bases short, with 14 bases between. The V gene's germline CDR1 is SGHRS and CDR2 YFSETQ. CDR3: CASSLEGGAFEKLFF. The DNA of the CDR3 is TGCGCCAGCAGCTTGGAGGGGGGGGCTTTCGAAAAACTGTTTTTT.